A selection of T cell receptor beta chains follows, all from one sample in a study of T-cell reconstitution after alpha-beta-depleted transplantation in children. TCRdb called the PCR reads again in MiXCR, with one record for every CDR3 protein. The sample shows fewer than 750,000 distinct CDR3 sequences, 27% of them seen only once. The sequencing used PBMCs, collected before TCRalphabeta/CD19-depleted stem cell transplant. Receptors were obtained from a boy less than two years old with Wiskott-Aldrich syndrome, due to receive a stem cell transplant. Both conserved end residues are part of each CDR3. The order of the fields is J gene, D gene, clone size, V gene, CDR3 protein, CDR3 DNA. A D gene is named only where the DNA matches it firmly. For some rows the clone size is stated as once, few or many, or as a class when expanded; others skip it.

J: TRBJ2-1; D: NA; size: few; V: TRBV9; CDR3: CASSERSTYNEQFF; DNA: TGTGCCAGCAGCGAGCGATCTACCTACAATGAGCAGTTCTTC
J: TRBJ2-3; D: TRBD2; size: few; V: TRBV5-1; CDR3: CASSVIREGPQYF; DNA: TGCGCCAGCAGCGTAATCCGGGAGGGTCCGCAGTATTTT
J: TRBJ2-7; D: NA; size: NA; V: TRBV7-2; CDR3: CASSSLMGGPHPYEQYF; DNA: TGTGCCAGCAGCTCATTGATGGGGGGCCCTCATCCCTACGAGCAGTACTTC
J: TRBJ1-4; D: TRBD1; size: few; V: TRBV6-5; CDR3: CASSYARGQISTTNEKLFF; DNA: TGTGCCAGCAGTTACGCCCGGGGACAGATCTCGACAACTAATGAAAAACTGTTTTTT
J: TRBJ2-4; D: NA; size: few; V: TRBV5-1; CDR3: CASSLGTINIQYF; DNA: TGCGCCAGCAGCTTGGGGACGATCAACATTCAGTACTTC
J: TRBJ2-3; D: TRBD2; size: few; V: TRBV10-3; CDR3: CAISGLAGVGTDTQYF; DNA: TGTGCCATCAGCGGACTAGCGGGAGTTGGGACAGATACGCAGTATTTT
J: TRBJ1-6; D: NA; size: NA; V: TRBV20-1; CDR3: CSARAGGVINSPLHF; DNA: TGCAGTGCTAGAGCCGGAGGGGTAATAAACTCACCCCTCCACTTT
J: TRBJ2-3; D: NA; size: NA; V: TRBV6-1; CDR3: CASSAGHLEGVGDTQYF; DNA: TGTGCCAGCAGTGCCGGGCATTTGGAGGGCGTAGGCGATACGCAGTATTTT
J: TRBJ1-2; D: TRBD1; size: NA; V: TRBV29-1; CDR3: CSVPLNRGGYTF; DNA: TGCAGCGTCCCTCTGAACAGGGGCGGCTACACCTTC
J: TRBJ2-5; D: NA; size: few; V: TRBV2; CDR3: CASSVILQPQETQYF; DNA: TGTGCCAGCAGTGTTATATTACAGCCCCAAGAGACCCAGTACTTC
J: TRBJ2-7; D: TRBD1; size: few; V: TRBV7-2; CDR3: CASSLHQQGALGEQYF; DNA: TGTGCCAGCAGCTTGCATCAACAGGGGGCTTTGGGAGAGCAGTACTTC
J: TRBJ1-5; D: NA; size: NA; V: TRBV27; CDR3: CASSRSPNSNQPQHF; DNA: TGTGCCAGCAGCCGATCTCCTAATAGCAATCAGCCCCAGCATTTT
J: TRBJ2-7; D: NA; size: NA; V: TRBV7-2; CDR3: CASSFGGSRGEQYF; DNA: TGTGCCAGCAGCTTTGGCGGGTCCCGGGGAGAGCAGTACTTC
J: TRBJ1-1; D: NA; size: few; V: TRBV4-1; CDR3: CASSQEARGTEAFF; DNA: TGCGCCAGCAGCCAAGAGGCCAGGGGCACTGAAGCTTTCTTT
J: TRBJ2-2; D: NA; size: few; V: TRBV3-1; CDR3: CASSPRTNTGELFF; DNA: TGTGCCAGCAGCCCGAGGACGAACACCGGGGAGCTGTTTTTT
J: TRBJ1-1; D: NA; size: few; V: TRBV7-9; CDR3: CASSPGTFGNTEAFF; DNA: TGTGCCAGCAGTCCCGGGACATTTGGTAACACTGAAGCTTTCTTT
J: TRBJ1-2; D: NA; size: NA; V: TRBV4-2; CDR3: CASSQVRQGINGYTF; DNA: TGTGCCAGCAGCCAAGTTAGGCAGGGGATTAATGGCTACACCTTC
J: TRBJ2-1; D: NA; size: few; V: TRBV12-3/TRBV12-4; CDR3: CASSLTQGSRNEQFF; DNA: TGTGCCAGCAGTTTAACGCAGGGCAGTCGAAATGAGCAGTTCTTC
J: TRBJ1-2; D: NA; size: few; V: TRBV5-1; CDR3: CASSYGGDYGYTF; DNA: TGCGCCAGCAGCTATGGGGGTGACTATGGCTACACCTTC
J: TRBJ2-2; D: NA; size: few; V: TRBV20-1; CDR3: CSATAGPITGELFF; DNA: TGCAGTGCTACCGCCGGGCCCATCACTGGGGAGCTGTTTTTT
J: TRBJ2-5; D: TRBD2; size: NA; V: TRBV5-1; CDR3: CASSHQRGRIQETQYF; DNA: TGCGCCAGCAGCCACCAGCGGGGGAGGATTCAAGAGACCCAGTACTTC
J: TRBJ2-5; D: NA; size: NA; V: TRBV7-6; CDR3: CASSSPGAGETQYF; DNA: TGTGCCAGCAGCAGCCCAGGGGCGGGGGAGACCCAGTACTTC
J: TRBJ2-3; D: NA; size: once; V: TRBV29-1; CDR3: CSVEDRTTLNTDTQYF; DNA: TGCAGCGTTGAAGATAGGACTACCTTAAACACAGATACGCAGTATTTT
J: TRBJ2-5; D: NA; size: NA; V: TRBV12-3/TRBV12-4; CDR3: CASSLRVTGLKKETQYF; DNA: TGTGCCAGCAGTTTACGGGTAACCGGGTTGAAAAAAGAGACCCAGTACTTC
J: TRBJ1-1; D: TRBD1; size: NA; V: TRBV5-1; CDR3: CASSFSPGQRNTEAFF; DNA: TGCGCCAGCAGCTTCTCTCCGGGACAGAGGAACACTGAAGCTTTCTTT
J: TRBJ2-2; D: NA; size: few; V: TRBV12-3/TRBV12-4; CDR3: CASSLARAGELFF; DNA: TGTGCCAGCAGCCTCGCCAGGGCCGGGGAGCTGTTTTTT
J: TRBJ2-4; D: NA; size: few; V: TRBV20-1; CDR3: CSARRRGADIAKNIQYF; DNA: TGCAGTGCTAGACGCAGGGGGGCGGACATAGCCAAAAACATTCAGTACTTC
J: TRBJ1-5; D: NA; size: few; V: TRBV12-3/TRBV12-4; CDR3: CASSLGISPQHF; DNA: TGTGCCAGCAGTTTGGGAATCAGCCCCCAGCATTTT
J: TRBJ2-2; D: NA; size: few; V: TRBV20-1; CDR3: CSASSGAGELFF; DNA: TGCAGTGCTAGCTCGGGGGCAGGGGAGCTGTTTTTT
J: TRBJ2-3; D: NA; size: few; V: TRBV5-1; CDR3: CASSPGAGVDTQYF; DNA: TGCGCCAGCAGCCCCGGAGCAGGGGTGGATACGCAGTATTTT
J: TRBJ2-7; D: NA; size: NA; V: TRBV5-1; CDR3: CASSLATGLEQYF; DNA: TGCGCCAGCAGCTTGGCGACGGGACTCGAGCAGTACTTC
J: TRBJ2-5; D: TRBD2; size: NA; V: TRBV20-1; CDR3: CSAVTSGDQETQYF; DNA: TGCAGTGCTGTGACTAGCGGGGATCAAGAGACCCAGTACTTC
J: TRBJ2-5; D: TRBD1; size: NA; V: TRBV20-1; CDR3: CSAREGAETQYF; DNA: TGCAGTGCCAGAGAGGGGGCGGAGACCCAGTACTTC
J: TRBJ2-5; D: NA; size: NA; V: TRBV5-5; CDR3: CASSLVEVGAATLTQYF; DNA: TGTGCCAGCAGCTTGGTGGAGGTTGGAGCGGCTACCTTGACCCAGTACTTC
J: TRBJ2-3; D: NA; size: few; V: TRBV20-1; CDR3: CSARVLASTDTQYF; DNA: TGCAGTGCTAGAGTTCTAGCTAGCACAGATACGCAGTATTTT
J: TRBJ2-3; D: TRBD2; size: NA; V: TRBV7-6; CDR3: CASSLIGTSGRGRRDTQYF; DNA: TGTGCCAGCAGCTTGATAGGGACTAGCGGGAGGGGCCGAAGGGATACGCAGTATTTT
J: TRBJ2-7; D: TRBD1; size: NA; V: TRBV5-4; CDR3: CASSFRDRGNEQYF; DNA: TGTGCCAGCAGCTTCCGGGACAGGGGCAACGAGCAGTACTTC
J: TRBJ2-7; D: NA; size: NA; V: TRBV12-3/TRBV12-4; CDR3: CASSLDTGTISYEQYF; DNA: TGTGCCAGCAGTTTAGACACCGGGACGATCTCCTACGAGCAGTACTTC
J: TRBJ1-1; D: NA; size: few; V: TRBV29-1; CDR3: CSVARVAEAFF; DNA: TGCAGCGTTGCGAGGGTTGCCGAAGCTTTCTTT
J: TRBJ2-1; D: TRBD2; size: NA; V: TRBV20-1; CDR3: CSATGGRFNEQFF; DNA: TGCAGTGCGACGGGCGGGAGGTTCAATGAGCAGTTCTTC
J: TRBJ2-3; D: NA; size: many; V: TRBV12-3/TRBV12-4; CDR3: CASSFLDTQYF; DNA: TGTGCCAGCAGTTTCTTAGATACGCAGTATTTT
J: TRBJ2-5; D: NA; size: few; V: TRBV5-8; CDR3: CASSLARYSGKEETQYF; DNA: TGTGCCAGCAGCTTGGCGAGATATAGCGGTAAAGAAGAGACCCAGTACTTC
J: TRBJ2-6; D: TRBD1; size: few; V: TRBV10-3; CDR3: CATERDRGGPGANVLTF; DNA: TGTGCCACAGAACGGGACAGGGGGGGACCGGGGGCCAACGTCCTGACTTTC
J: TRBJ1-2; D: TRBD1; size: NA; V: TRBV12-3/TRBV12-4; CDR3: CASSSTGVAYGYTF; DNA: TGTGCCAGCAGTTCCACAGGGGTAGCCTATGGCTACACCTTC
J: TRBJ1-4; D: NA; size: few; V: TRBV2; CDR3: CASSPGVNEKLFF; DNA: TGTGCCAGCAGTCCCGGGGTTAATGAAAAACTGTTTTTT
J: TRBJ2-2; D: NA; size: NA; V: TRBV20-1; CDR3: CSARDSVYTGELFF; DNA: TGCAGTGCTAGAGATAGCGTGTACACCGGGGAGCTGTTTTTT
J: TRBJ2-5; D: TRBD2; size: NA; V: TRBV5-1; CDR3: CASRTSSPLREGSETQYF; DNA: TGCGCCAGCAGGACCAGCAGTCCTTTGCGGGAGGGCTCAGAGACCCAGTACTTC
J: TRBJ2-7; D: NA; size: few; V: TRBV2; CDR3: CASSETGPTYEQYF; DNA: TGTGCCAGCAGTGAGACCGGGCCAACCTACGAGCAGTACTTC
J: TRBJ2-5; D: NA; size: NA; V: TRBV4-1; CDR3: CASSQDGINQYF; DNA: TGCGCCAGCAGCCAAGACGGGATCAACCAGTACTTC
J: TRBJ2-3; D: TRBD2; size: few; V: TRBV24-1; CDR3: CATSDPREGSTDTQYF; DNA: TGTGCCACCAGTGATCCCAGGGAGGGATCCACAGATACGCAGTATTTT
J: TRBJ2-3; D: NA; size: NA; V: TRBV10-3; CDR3: CAISPFRSGTDTQYF; DNA: TGTGCCATCAGCCCCTTTCGGTCGGGCACAGATACGCAGTATTTT
J: TRBJ1-5; D: NA; size: NA; V: TRBV20-1; CDR3: CSARAGSNQPQHF; DNA: TGCAGTGCTAGGGCCGGGAGCAATCAGCCCCAGCATTTT
J: TRBJ1-1; D: TRBD1; size: few; V: TRBV7-2; CDR3: CASSSRQGAAAFF; DNA: TGTGCCAGCAGCTCCAGACAGGGGGCAGCAGCTTTCTTT
J: TRBJ1-2; D: TRBD1; size: NA; V: TRBV5-5; CDR3: CASILKTGGQGYTF; DNA: TGTGCCAGCATCCTTAAAACAGGGGGCCAAGGCTACACCTTC